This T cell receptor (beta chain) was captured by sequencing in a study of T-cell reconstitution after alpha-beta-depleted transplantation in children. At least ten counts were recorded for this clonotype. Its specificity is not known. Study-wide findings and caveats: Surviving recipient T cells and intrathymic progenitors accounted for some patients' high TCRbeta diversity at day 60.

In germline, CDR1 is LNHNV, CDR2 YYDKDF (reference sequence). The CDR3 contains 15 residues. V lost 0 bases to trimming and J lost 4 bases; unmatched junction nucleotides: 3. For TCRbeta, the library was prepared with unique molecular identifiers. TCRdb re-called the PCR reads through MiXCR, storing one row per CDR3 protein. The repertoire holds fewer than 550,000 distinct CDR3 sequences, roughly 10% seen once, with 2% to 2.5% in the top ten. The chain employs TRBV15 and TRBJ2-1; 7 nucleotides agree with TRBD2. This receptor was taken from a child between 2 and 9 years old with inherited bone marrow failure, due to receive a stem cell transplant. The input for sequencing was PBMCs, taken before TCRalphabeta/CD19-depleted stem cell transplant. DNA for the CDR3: TGTGCCACCAGCAGAGACCGGACTAGTTACAATGAGCAGTTCTTC. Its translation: CATSRDRTSYNEQFF.